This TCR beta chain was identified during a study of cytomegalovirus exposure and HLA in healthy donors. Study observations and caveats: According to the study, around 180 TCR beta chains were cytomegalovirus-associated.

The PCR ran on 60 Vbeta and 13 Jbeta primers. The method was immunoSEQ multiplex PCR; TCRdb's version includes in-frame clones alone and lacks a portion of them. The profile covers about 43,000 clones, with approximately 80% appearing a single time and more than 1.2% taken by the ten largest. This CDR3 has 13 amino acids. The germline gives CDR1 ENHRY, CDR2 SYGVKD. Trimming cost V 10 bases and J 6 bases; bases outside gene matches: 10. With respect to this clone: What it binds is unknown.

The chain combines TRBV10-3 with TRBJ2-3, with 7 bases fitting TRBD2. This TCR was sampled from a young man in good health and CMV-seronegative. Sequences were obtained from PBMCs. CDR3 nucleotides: TGTGCCAGCAAGGCGGGAGCAGAGGATACGCAGTATTTT. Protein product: CASKAGAEDTQYF.